This T cell receptor (beta chain) derives from a study of naive and memory T cell subsets. An oligonucleotide containing a UMI was ligated to the 3' end of TCR cDNA. Cells were not sorted; total RNA input targeted roughly 1 to 1,100 ng. Ligated cDNA underwent four rounds of PCR with nested alpha and beta constant region primers and SP2. Alpha and beta constant region primers primed reverse transcription for blood and skin samples. TCRdb passed the 5' RACE reads through MiXCR, listing each CDR3 protein once. The table lists tens of thousands of distinct CDR3 sequences, about 8.3% of them singletons. V lost 2 bases to trimming and J lost 3 bases, with 19 bases between them. The germline gives CDR1 SGHVS, CDR2 FQNEAQ. The CDR3 covers 17 residues. This clonotype was counted ten times or more.

The chain recombines TRBV7-8 with TRBJ1-1; tentative D call: TRBD1 (6 bases). The TCR was taken from a female donor in good health. The CDR3 bases are TGTGCCAGCAGCTTACGAGCGACAGGACCTAGGTACACTGAAGCTTTCTTT. This codes for CASSLRATGPRYTEAFF.